This T cell receptor beta chain was identified during a study of OX40 agonist ivuxolimab in advanced cancers. Study at large: Dosing consisted of intravenous ivuxolimab at 0.01 to 10 mg/kg every 2 weeks. Checkpoint inhibitors had been given previously to roughly 40% of patients. Three patients had partial responses: one hepatocellular carcinoma, two cutaneous melanoma. Regarding the study as a whole: At doses 0.1 to 3.0 mg/kg, CD4+ and CD8+ clones expanded.

Profiling relied on immunoSEQ multiplex PCR, and the TCRdb table lists in-frame clones only, not all of them. The table records roughly 55,000 clones, over 70% of them present only once. Points on this clone: What it recognizes is unknown.

J gave up 0 bases and V 0 bases, and 3 bases lay outside the gene matches. CDR1 and CDR2 (germline): WSHSY, SAAADI. The CDR3 loop spans 17 amino acids. The gene calls are TRBV10-2 and TRBJ2-1; the match to TRBD2 covers 9 bases. The specimen was CD4+ or CD8+ T cells sorted from blood, collected in a trial of the OX40 agonist ivuxolimab. The sequence was obtained from an adult with an advanced solid tumor such as melanoma, head and neck, liver or kidney cancer. In DNA, the CDR3 is TGCGCCAGCAGTGAGTCTTTAGCGGGGGCCTCCTACAATGAGCAGTTCTTC. It encodes CASSESLAGASYNEQFF.